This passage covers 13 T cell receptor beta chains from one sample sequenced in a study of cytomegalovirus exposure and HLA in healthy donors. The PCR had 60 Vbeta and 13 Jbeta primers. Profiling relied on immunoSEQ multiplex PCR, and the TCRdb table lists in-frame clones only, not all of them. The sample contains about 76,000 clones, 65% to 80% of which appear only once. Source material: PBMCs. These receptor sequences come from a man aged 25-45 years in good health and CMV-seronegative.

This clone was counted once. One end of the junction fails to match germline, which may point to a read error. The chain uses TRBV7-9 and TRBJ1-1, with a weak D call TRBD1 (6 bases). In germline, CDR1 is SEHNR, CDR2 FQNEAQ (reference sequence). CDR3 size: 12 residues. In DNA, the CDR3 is TGTTCCAGCAGCCAGGACAGTAGTGAAGCTTTCTTT. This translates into CSSSQDSSEAFF.

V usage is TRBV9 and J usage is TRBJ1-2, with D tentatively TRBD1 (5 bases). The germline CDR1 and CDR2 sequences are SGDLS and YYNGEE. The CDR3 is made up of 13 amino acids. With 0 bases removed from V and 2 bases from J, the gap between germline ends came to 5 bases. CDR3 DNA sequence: TGTGCCAGCAGCGTAGGGACAAACTATGGCTACACCTTC. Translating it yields CASSVGTNYGYTF.

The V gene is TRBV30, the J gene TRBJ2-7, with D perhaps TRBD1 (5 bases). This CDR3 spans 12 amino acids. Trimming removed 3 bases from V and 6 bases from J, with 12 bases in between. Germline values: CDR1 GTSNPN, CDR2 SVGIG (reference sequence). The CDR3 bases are TGTGCCTGGAGGGCAGGGTCTTGCGAGCAGTACTTC. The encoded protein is CAWRAGSCEQYF.

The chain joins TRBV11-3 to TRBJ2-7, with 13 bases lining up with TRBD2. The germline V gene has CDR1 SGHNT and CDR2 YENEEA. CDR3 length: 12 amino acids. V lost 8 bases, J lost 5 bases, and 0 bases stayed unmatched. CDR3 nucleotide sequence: TGTGCCAGCGGGACTAGCGGGGACGAGCAGTACTTC. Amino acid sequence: CASGTSGDEQYF.

This chain's CDR3 is CASSQAGGTQYF. The CDR3, as DNA: TGTGCCAGCAGCCAAGCGGGGGGCACCCAGTACTTC. This chain uses TRBV14 with TRBJ2-5; a possible D gene is TRBD2 (7 bases). The ends were cut back, 1 base at V and 8 bases at J, with 8 bases in the middle. Looked up from germline, CDR1 is SGHDN and CDR2 is FVKESK. This CDR3 contains 12 residues.

The DNA of the CDR3 is TGTGCCAGCAGCGTATTCTCCGCCAGCTCCTACAATGAGCAGTTCTTC. Amino acids: CASSVFSASSYNEQFF. The chain combines TRBV9 with TRBJ2-1; D gene unclear. The germline V and J ends were trimmed by 1 base and 0 bases, with 11 bases remaining between them. The CDR3 spans 16 residues. Germline CDR1 reads SGDLS; CDR2 reads YYNGEE.

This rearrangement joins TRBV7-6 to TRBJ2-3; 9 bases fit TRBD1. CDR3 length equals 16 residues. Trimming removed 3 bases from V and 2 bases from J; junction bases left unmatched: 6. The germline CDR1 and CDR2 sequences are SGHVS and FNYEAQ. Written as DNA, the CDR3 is TGTGCCAGCAGCTTCGGGACAGGGCCTTTCACAGATACGCAGTATTTT. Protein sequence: CASSFGTGPFTDTQYF.

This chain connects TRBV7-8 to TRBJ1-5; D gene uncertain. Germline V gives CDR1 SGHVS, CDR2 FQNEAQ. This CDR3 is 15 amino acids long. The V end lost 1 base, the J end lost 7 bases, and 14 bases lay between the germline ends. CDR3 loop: CASSLELVNRQPQHF. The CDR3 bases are TGTGCCAGCAGCTTAGAATTGGTGAATCGGCAGCCCCAGCATTTT.

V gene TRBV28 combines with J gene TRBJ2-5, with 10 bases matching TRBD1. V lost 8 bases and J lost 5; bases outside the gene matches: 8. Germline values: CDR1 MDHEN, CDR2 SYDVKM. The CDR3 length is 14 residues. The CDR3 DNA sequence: TGTGCCAGCTGGGACAGGGGAGGGAAGGAGACCCAGTACTTC. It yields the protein CASWDRGGKETQYF.

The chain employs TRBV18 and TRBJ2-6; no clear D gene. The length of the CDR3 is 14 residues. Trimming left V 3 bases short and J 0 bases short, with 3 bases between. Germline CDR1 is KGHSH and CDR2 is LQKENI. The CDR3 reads CASSPSSGANVLTF. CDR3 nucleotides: TGTGCCAGCTCACCGAGCTCTGGGGCCAACGTCCTGACTTTC.

This CDR3 reads CASSDRPTYEQYF. The CDR3 DNA follows: TGTGCCAGCAGTGACAGGCCAACCTACGAGCAGTACTTC. This chain uses TRBV2 with TRBJ2-7; the D is unclear. The CDR3 is 13 residues long. The V gene lost 3 bases and the J gene lost 2 bases, with 8 bases spanning the gap. Germline CDR1 is SNHLY and CDR2 is FYNNEI.

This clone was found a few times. The CDR3 DNA follows: TGTGCCAGCAGTGGTCCGCAGGGGGGTCAGCCCCAGCATTTT. Amino acids: CASSGPQGGQPQHF. The genes are TRBV6-1 and TRBJ1-5; 7 bases line up with TRBD1. Losses at the gene ends were 4 bases for V and 6 bases for J; bases not matched to a gene: 6. The CDR3 contains 14 residues. CDR1 and CDR2 (germline): MNHNS, SASEGT.

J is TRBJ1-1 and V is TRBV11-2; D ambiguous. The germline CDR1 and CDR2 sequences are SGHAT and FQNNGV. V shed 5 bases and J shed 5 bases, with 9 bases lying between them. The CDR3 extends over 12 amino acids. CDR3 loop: CASSLRWTEAFF. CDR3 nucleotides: TGTGCCAGCAGCCTCCGGTGGACTGAAGCTTTCTTT.